This is a list of T cell receptor beta chains from one sample in a study of cytomegalovirus exposure and HLA in healthy donors. The method was immunoSEQ multiplex PCR; TCRdb's version includes in-frame clones alone and lacks a portion of them. Of 180,000 or so clones listed, 77% are singletons. Sample: PBMCs. The receptors derive from a young man in good health and CMV-seronegative. Each CDR3 is given with its conserved first and last residue. A D gene is named only where the DNA matches it firmly. Part of the rows lack a size; the others show once, few, many or a class for expanded clones.

D gene	clone size	V gene	J gene	CDR3 protein	CDR3 DNA
.	few	TRBV30	TRBJ1-1	CAWIYLAGKNTEAFF	TGTGCCTGGATATATCTGGCAGGGAAGAACACTGAAGCTTTCTTT
.	.	TRBV7-2	TRBJ1-5	CASSLSSQGSQPQHF	TGTGCCAGCAGCTTATCCTCACAGGGAAGTCAGCCCCAGCATTTT
TRBD1	few	TRBV18	TRBJ2-5	CASSPPGTGFETQYF	TGTGCCAGCTCACCACCCGGGACAGGGTTTGAGACCCAGTACTTC
.	.	TRBV6-4	TRBJ1-4	CASSIHRNEKLFF	TGTGCCAGCAGTATACACAGGAATGAAAAACTGTTTTTT
.	.	TRBV9	TRBJ1-1	CASSVRAGQGTEAFF	TGTGCCAGCAGCGTAAGAGCAGGCCAGGGCACTGAAGCTTTCTTT
TRBD2	.	TRBV9	TRBJ2-7	CASSSGLADYEQYF	TGTGCCAGCAGCTCTGGACTAGCAGATTACGAGCAGTACTTC
.	.	TRBV9	TRBJ1-3	CASSAGPHSGNTIYF	TGTGCCAGCAGCGCAGGGCCGCACAGCGGAAACACCATATATTTT
.	.	TRBV4-2	TRBJ2-7	CASSQDFSSSAYEQYF	TGTGCCAGCAGCCAAGATTTCTCGTCGTCGGCCTACGAGCAGTACTTC
.	few	TRBV2	TRBJ2-5	CASRGPIASETQYF	TGTGCCAGCAGGGGCCCGATCGCATCAGAGACCCAGTACTTC
.	once	TRBV6-6	TRBJ2-7	CASSYGLAPYEQYF	TGTGCCAGCAGTTACGGCCTAGCGCCATACGAGCAGTACTTC
TRBD1	.	TRBV5-1	TRBJ1-1	CASSGGQVTNTEAFF	TGCGCCAGCAGCGGGGGACAGGTGACAAACACCGAAGCTTTCTTT
TRBD1	.	TRBV7-2	TRBJ2-6	CASSPDRAGANVLTF	TGTGCCAGCAGCCCCGACAGGGCTGGGGCCAACGTCCTGACTTTC
TRBD2	.	TRBV6-5	TRBJ2-2	CASSSSGGGTGELFF	TGTGCCAGCAGTAGTAGCGGGGGGGGCACCGGGGAGCTGTTTTTT
.	.	TRBV14	TRBJ2-1	CASSQERGRPYNEQFF	TGTGCCAGCAGCCAAGAGCGGGGGCGTCCTTACAATGAGCAGTTCTTC
TRBD1	.	TRBV6-6	TRBJ1-2	CASSRTGGDGYTF	TGTGCCAGCAGCAGGACAGGGGGCGATGGCTACACCTTC
.	.	TRBV27	TRBJ2-7	CASSKPGGEQYF	TGTGCCAGCAGCAAGCCCGGGGGCGAGCAGTACTTC
.	.	TRBV19	TRBJ1-4	CASSMWSSPGTNEKLFF	TGTGCCAGTAGTATGTGGTCTTCACCAGGAACTAATGAAAAACTGTTTTTT
TRBD2	.	TRBV7-6	TRBJ2-1	CASSQWTSGSREQFF	TGTGCCAGCAGTCAGTGGACTAGCGGGTCCCGTGAGCAGTTCTTC
.	.	TRBV29-1	TRBJ1-1	CSVGDTWEIEAFF	TGCAGCGTTGGGGACACTTGGGAGATAGAAGCTTTCTTT
TRBD1	.	TRBV27	TRBJ2-2	CASSYRGSLTGELFF	TGTGCCAGCAGTTACAGGGGTTCGCTCACCGGGGAGCTGTTTTTT
.	.	TRBV6-6	TRBJ2-4	CASSYFAGNRNIQYF	TGTGCCAGCAGTTACTTCGCCGGGAATCGGAACATTCAGTACTTC
TRBD2	.	TRBV10-3	TRBJ2-1	CAIRTGLADEQFF	TGTGCCATCAGGACGGGACTAGCGGATGAGCAGTTCTTC
TRBD1	.	TRBV7-9	TRBJ1-5	CASRGGQGDNQPQHF	TGTGCCAGCAGGGGCGGACAGGGTGACAATCAGCCCCAGCATTTT
TRBD2	.	TRBV27	TRBJ2-1	CASSSLRTSGRDEQFF	TGTGCCAGCAGTTCCCTCAGGACTAGCGGGAGAGATGAGCAGTTCTTC
.	.	TRBV15	TRBJ2-1	CATSRDPPRSGSYNEQFF	TGTGCCACCAGCAGAGATCCCCCTAGGTCCGGGTCCTACAATGAGCAGTTCTTC
TRBD1	.	TRBV7-9	TRBJ2-7	CASSLGQGRAYEQYF	TGTGCCAGCAGCTTAGGACAGGGAAGGGCCTACGAGCAGTACTTC
TRBD2	.	TRBV19	TRBJ2-7	CASRTSSGGSSYEQYF	TGTGCCAGTAGGACATCTAGCGGGGGGAGCTCCTACGAGCAGTACTTC
.	few	TRBV29-1	TRBJ1-1	CSVVNPPQGRTEAFF	TGCAGCGTTGTGAATCCCCCCCAGGGGCGCACTGAAGCTTTCTTT
TRBD1	.	TRBV6-5	TRBJ1-2	CASSKEQGKPYGYTF	TGTGCCAGCAGCAAGGAACAGGGGAAGCCCTATGGCTACACCTTC
TRBD1	once	TRBV7-3	TRBJ2-7	CASSLDRGQIYEQYF	TGTGCCAGCAGCTTAGACAGGGGACAGATCTACGAGCAGTACTTC
TRBD1	.	TRBV19	TRBJ1-5	CASSRSDRASRALWPQHF	TGTGCCAGTAGTAGATCGGACAGGGCATCGCGTGCATTATGGCCCCAGCATTTT
TRBD1	.	TRBV19	TRBJ2-1	CASSIDRGKRNEQFF	TGTGCCAGTAGTATTGACAGGGGGAAAAGGAATGAGCAGTTCTTC
.	.	TRBV27	TRBJ2-5	CASRANSQETQYF	TGTGCCAGCAGAGCAAACAGCCAAGAGACCCAGTACTTC
TRBD1	.	TRBV7-9	TRBJ1-2	CASSLSPRTGYYGYTF	TGTGCCAGCAGCTTAAGCCCCCGGACAGGGTACTATGGCTACACCTTC
.	.	TRBV27	TRBJ1-4	CASSPRHSGDNEKLFF	TGTGCCAGCAGCCCCCGTCACAGCGGGGATAATGAAAAACTGTTTTTT
TRBD1	.	TRBV11-2	TRBJ2-1	CASSFFETGGGGGQFF	TGTGCCAGCAGCTTCTTCGAGACAGGGGGCGGAGGCGGGCAGTTCTTC
.	.	TRBV7-9	TRBJ1-2	CASSYGQSTNYGYTF	TGTGCCAGCAGCTACGGACAGAGCACTAACTATGGCTACACCTTC
.	.	TRBV7-7	TRBJ2-1	CASSLGSGVSNEQFF	TGTGCTAGCAGCTTAGGATCAGGGGTGAGCAATGAGCAGTTCTTC
TRBD2	.	TRBV5-1	TRBJ2-7	CASSLASGPYEQYF	TGCGCCAGCAGCTTGGCTAGCGGACCCTACGAGCAGTACTTC
.	once	TRBV7-8	TRBJ2-5	CASSPEGRTQYF	TGTGCCAGCAGCCCCGAAGGGAGGACCCAGTACTTC
TRBD1	.	TRBV2	TRBJ2-5	CASSGQGARETQYF	TGTGCCAGCAGTGGACAGGGGGCGAGGGAGACCCAGTACTTC
TRBD2	.	TRBV30	TRBJ2-4	CAWSESGRAPAKNIQYF	TGTGCCTGGAGTGAGAGCGGGAGGGCTCCAGCCAAAAACATTCAGTACTTC
TRBD1	.	TRBV7-2	TRBJ1-1	CATSRDSLNTEAFF	TGTGCCACTTCCCGGGACAGCTTGAACACTGAAGCTTTCTTT
.	.	TRBV30	TRBJ1-1	CASTRGITEAFF	TGTGCCTCCACTAGGGGGATCACTGAAGCTTTCTTT